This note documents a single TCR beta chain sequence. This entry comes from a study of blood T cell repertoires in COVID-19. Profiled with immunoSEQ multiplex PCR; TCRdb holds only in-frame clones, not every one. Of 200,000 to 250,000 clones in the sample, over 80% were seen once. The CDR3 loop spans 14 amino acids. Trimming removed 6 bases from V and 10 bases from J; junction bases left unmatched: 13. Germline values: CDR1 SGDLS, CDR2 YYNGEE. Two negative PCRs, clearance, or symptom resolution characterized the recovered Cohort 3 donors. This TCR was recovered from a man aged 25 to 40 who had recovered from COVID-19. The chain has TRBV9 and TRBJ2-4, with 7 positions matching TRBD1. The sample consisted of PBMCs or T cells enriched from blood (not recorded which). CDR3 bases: TGTGCCAGCACTACGGGTGGGACAGATGGAATTCAGTACTTC. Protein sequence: CASTTGGTDGIQYF.